The clone carrying this T cell receptor beta chain was picked up a small number of times. The method was immunoSEQ multiplex PCR; TCRdb's version includes in-frame clones alone and lacks a portion of them. This table holds approximately 69,000 clones, nearly 80% found once. The sample originates from a study of blood T cell repertoires in COVID-19. The sequencing sample was made of peripheral blood. The TCR was taken from a human donor in a cohort sampled during active COVID-19.

The CDR3 nucleotides read TGCGCCAGCAGCCTAGGACTAGCGGCCAATGAGCAGTTCTTC. It encodes CASSLGLAANEQFF. The chain recombines TRBV5-1 with TRBJ2-1, with TRBD2 identical over 10 bases. This CDR3 has 14 residues. V dropped 4 bases and J dropped 6; count of bases not matched to a gene: 4. CDR1 SGHRS and CDR2 YFSETQ come from the germline V gene.